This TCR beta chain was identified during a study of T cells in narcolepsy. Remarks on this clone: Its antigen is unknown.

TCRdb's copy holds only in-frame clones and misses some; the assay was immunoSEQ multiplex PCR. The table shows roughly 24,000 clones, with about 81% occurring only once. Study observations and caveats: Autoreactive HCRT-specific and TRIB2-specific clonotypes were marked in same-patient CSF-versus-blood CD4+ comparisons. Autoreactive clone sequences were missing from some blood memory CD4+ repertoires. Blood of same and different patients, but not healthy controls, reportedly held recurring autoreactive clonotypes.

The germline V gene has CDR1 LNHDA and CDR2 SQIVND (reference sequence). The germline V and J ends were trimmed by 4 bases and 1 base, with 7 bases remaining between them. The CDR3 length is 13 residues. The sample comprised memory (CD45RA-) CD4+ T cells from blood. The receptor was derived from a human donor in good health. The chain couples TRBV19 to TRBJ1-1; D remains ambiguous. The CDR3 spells CASSTRGNTEAFF. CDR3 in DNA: TGTGCCAGTAGTACCCGGGGGAACACTGAAGCTTTCTTT.